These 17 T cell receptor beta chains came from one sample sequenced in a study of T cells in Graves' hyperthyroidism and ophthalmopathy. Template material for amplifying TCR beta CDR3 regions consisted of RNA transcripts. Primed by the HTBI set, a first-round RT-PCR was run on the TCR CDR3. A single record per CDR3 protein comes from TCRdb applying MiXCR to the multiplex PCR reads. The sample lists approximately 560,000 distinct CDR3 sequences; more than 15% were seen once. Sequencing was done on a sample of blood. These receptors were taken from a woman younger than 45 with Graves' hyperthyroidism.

CDR3 DNA: TGTGCCAGCAGCTTGTTCGGGGTTTCCGGGGAGCTGTTTTTT. As protein: CASSLFGVSGELFF. The chain is built from TRBV5-4 and TRBJ2-2; D might be TRBD2 (5 bases). The CDR3 covers 14 residues. From germline, CDR1 is SGHNT and CDR2 YYREEE (reference sequence). V was clipped by 1 base and J by 6 bases, with 10 bases between them.

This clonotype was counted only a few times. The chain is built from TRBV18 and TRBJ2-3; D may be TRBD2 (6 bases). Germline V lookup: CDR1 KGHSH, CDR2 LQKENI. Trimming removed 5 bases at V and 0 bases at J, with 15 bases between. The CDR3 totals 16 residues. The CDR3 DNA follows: TGTGCCAGCTCAATTATAGCGGAGTCTAGCACAGATACGCAGTATTTT. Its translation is CASSIIAESSTDTQYF.

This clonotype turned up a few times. The CDR3 bases are TGCGCCAGCAGATATCATTTGACTAGCGGGAGATACGAGCAGTACTTC. Its protein product is CASRYHLTSGRYEQYF. The chain employs TRBV5-1 and TRBJ2-7; 12 bases align to TRBD2. Germline V gives CDR1 SGHRS, CDR2 YFSETQ. V was pared by 5 bases and J by 4 bases, with 10 bases of the junction left unmatched. CDR3 size: 16 residues.

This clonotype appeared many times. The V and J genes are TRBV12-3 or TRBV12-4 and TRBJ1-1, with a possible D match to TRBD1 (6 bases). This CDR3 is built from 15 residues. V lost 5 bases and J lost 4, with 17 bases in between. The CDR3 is CASSTNREPSTEAFF. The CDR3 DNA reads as TGTGCCAGCAGTACAAACAGGGAACCGAGCACTGAAGCTTTCTTT.

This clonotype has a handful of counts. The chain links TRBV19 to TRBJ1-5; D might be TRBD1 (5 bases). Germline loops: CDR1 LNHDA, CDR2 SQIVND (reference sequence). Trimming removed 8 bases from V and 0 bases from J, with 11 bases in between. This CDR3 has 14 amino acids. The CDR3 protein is CASGQGISNQPQHF. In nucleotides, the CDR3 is TGTGCCAGTGGCCAGGGCATTAGCAATCAGCCCCAGCATTTT.

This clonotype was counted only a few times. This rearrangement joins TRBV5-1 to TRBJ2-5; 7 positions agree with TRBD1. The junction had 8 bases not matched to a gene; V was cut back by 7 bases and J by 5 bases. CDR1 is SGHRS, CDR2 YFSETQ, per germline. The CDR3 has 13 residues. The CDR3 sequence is CASRPGQAETQYF. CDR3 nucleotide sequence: TGCGCCAGCCGCCCCGGACAGGCGGAGACCCAGTACTTC. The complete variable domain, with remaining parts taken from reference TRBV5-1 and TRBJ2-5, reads KAGVTQTPRYLIKTRGQQVTLSCSPISGHRSVSWYQQTPGQGLQFLFEYFSETQRNKGNFPGRFSGRQFSNSRSEMNVSTLELGDSALYLCASRPGQAETQYFGPGTRLLVL.

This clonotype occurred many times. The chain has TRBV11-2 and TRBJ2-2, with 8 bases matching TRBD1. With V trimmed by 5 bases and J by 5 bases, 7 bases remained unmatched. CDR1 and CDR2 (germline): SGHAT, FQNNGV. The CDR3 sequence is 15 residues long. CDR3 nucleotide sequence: TGTGCCAGCAGCCTCGTCCGGGACAGGACCGGGGAGCTGTTTTTT. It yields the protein CASSLVRDRTGELFF.

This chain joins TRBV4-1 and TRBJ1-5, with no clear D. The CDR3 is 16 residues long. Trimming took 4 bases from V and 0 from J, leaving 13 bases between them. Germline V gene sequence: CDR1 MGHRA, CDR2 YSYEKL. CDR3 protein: CASSRLGGYSNQPQHF. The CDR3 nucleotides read TGCGCCAGCAGCCGCTTGGGCGGTTATAGCAATCAGCCCCAGCATTTT.

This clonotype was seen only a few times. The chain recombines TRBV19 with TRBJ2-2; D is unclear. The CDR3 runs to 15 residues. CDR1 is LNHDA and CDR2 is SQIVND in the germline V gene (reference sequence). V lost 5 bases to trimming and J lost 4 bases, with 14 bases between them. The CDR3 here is CASSANPWLTGELFF. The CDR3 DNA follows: TGTGCCAGTAGTGCTAACCCCTGGCTCACCGGGGAGCTGTTTTTT.

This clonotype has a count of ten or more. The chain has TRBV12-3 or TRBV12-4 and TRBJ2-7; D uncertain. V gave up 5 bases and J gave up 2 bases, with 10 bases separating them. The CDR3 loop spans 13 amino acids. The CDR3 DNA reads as TGTGCCAGCAGTCCTCCGGCCCCCTACGAGCAGTACTTC. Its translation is CASSPPAPYEQYF.

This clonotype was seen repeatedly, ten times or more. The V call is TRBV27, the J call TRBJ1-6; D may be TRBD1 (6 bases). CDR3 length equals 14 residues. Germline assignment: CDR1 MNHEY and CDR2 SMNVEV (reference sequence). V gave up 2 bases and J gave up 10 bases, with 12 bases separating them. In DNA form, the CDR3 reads TGTGCCAGCAGTTTAAGGGGGGTAGAATCACCCCTCCACTTT. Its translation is CASSLRGVESPLHF.

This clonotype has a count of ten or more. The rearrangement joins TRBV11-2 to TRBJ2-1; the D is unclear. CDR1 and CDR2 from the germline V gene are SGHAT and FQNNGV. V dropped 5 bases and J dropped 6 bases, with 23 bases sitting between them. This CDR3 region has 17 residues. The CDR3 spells CASSPEERKILPNEQFF. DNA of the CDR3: TGTGCCAGCAGCCCAGAGGAGAGGAAGATACTCCCCAATGAGCAGTTCTTC.

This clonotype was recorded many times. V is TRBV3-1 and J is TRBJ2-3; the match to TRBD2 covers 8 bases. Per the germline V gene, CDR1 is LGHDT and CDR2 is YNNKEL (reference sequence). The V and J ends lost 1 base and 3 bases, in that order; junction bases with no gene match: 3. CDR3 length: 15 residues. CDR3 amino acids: CASSQGSGSTDTQYF. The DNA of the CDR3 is TGTGCCAGCAGCCAAGGGAGCGGGAGTACAGATACGCAGTATTTT.

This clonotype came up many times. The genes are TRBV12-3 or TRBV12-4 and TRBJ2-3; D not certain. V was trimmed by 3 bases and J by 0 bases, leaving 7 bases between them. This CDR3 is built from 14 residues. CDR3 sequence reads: CASSFYGSTDTQYF. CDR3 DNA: TGTGCCAGCAGTTTTTACGGGAGCACAGATACGCAGTATTTT.

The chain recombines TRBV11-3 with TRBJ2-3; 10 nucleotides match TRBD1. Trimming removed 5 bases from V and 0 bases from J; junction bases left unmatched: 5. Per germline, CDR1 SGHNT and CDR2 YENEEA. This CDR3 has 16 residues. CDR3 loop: CASSPGQGGSTDTQYF. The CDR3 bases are TGTGCCAGCAGCCCTGGACAGGGGGGTAGCACAGATACGCAGTATTTT.

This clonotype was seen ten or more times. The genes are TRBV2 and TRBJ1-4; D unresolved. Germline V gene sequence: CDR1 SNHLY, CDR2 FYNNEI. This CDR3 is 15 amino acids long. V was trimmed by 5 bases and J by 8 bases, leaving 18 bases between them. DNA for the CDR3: TGTGCCAGCAGTCGTGACTCTGGCAGGAGGGAAAAACTGTTTTTT. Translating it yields CASSRDSGRREKLFF.

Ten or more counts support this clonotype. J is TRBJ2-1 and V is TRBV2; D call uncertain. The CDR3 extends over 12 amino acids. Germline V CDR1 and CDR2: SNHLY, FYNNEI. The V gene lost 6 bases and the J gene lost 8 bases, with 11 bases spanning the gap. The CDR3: CASRVAIYEQFF. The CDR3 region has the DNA TGTGCCAGCAGGGTAGCAATCTATGAGCAGTTCTTC.